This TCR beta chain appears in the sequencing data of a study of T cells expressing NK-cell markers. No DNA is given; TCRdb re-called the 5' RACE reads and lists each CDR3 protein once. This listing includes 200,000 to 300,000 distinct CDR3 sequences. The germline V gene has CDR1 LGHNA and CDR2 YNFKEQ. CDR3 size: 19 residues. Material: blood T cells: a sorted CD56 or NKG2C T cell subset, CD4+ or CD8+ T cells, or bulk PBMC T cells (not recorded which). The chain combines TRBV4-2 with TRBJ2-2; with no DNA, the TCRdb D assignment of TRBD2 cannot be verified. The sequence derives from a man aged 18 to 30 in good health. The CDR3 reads CASSQELAGWGTNTGELFF.